The table lists the clone carrying this T cell receptor (beta chain) with a count of one. The antigen is unknown. Germline V gene data show CDR1 as MNHNS and CDR2 as SASEGT. CDR3 length: 12 amino acids. Trimming removed 7 bases at V and 4 bases at J, with 8 bases between. The sample belongs to a study of long-term antiretroviral therapy in people with HIV. Whole-study context: The earliest samples came about a decade before the 2015 immediate-ART recommendation.

Study observations and caveats: Transplant donor controls retained higher diversity, though diversity increased after ART.

All donors provided no fewer than one pre-ART and no fewer than two post-ART PBMC samples. Survey-level resolution applied to immunoSEQ assay v3.0. Measured with immunoSEQ multiplex PCR; TCRdb has only the in-frame clones, and not every one. The sample has some 25,000 clones, around 87% seen once. This sample comprised unsorted PBMCs, obtained 1.9 years after starting antiretroviral therapy. V gene TRBV6-1 combines with J gene TRBJ1-5, with D perhaps matching TRBD1 (5 bases). This clonotype was sampled from a woman in her thirties with HIV. The CDR3 sequence is CASMGGNQPQHF. For the CDR3, the DNA is TGTGCCAGCATGGGGGGAAATCAGCCCCAGCATTTT.